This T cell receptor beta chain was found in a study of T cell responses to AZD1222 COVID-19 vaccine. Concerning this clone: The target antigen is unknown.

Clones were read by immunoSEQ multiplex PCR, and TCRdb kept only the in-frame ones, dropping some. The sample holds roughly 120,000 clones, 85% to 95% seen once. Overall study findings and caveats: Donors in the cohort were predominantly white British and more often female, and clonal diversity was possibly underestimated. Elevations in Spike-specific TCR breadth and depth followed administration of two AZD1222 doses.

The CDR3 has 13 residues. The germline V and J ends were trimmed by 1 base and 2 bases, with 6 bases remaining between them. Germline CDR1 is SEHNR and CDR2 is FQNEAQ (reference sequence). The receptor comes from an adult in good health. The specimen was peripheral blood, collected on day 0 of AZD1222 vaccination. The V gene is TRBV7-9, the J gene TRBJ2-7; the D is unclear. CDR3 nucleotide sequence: TGTGCCAGCAGCTTAGGGTCCCCCTACGAGCAGTACTTC. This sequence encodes CASSLGSPYEQYF.